These T cell receptor beta chains were read from a single sample in a study of patients and donors after allogeneic stem cell transplantation. TCRdb re-called the RT-PCR reads through MiXCR, storing one row per CDR3 protein. Of about 960,000 distinct CDR3 sequences detected, 15% to 20% appear once; the ten largest clones hold roughly 6%. Sequences were obtained from blood, either unsorted or a sorted T cell fraction (not recorded which). These receptors were collected from a human donor who was either an allogeneic HSCT recipient or a stem cell or donor lymphocyte infusion donor (not recorded which). It is not recorded whose cells these are; they may come from a transplant donor. Each CDR3 is given without its conserved first and last residue. Size is omitted from some rows. Given values are once, few, many or a class for expanded clones.

V	J	size	CDR3
TRBV12-3/TRBV12-4	TRBJ2-1	few	ASSLPRDRGPNEQF
TRBV20-1	TRBJ1-5	.	SARDLRGEDSNQPQH
TRBV7-9	TRBJ2-1	many	ASRFSGATYNEQF
TRBV5-1	TRBJ2-1	few	ASSDIKTSGRPRPF
TRBV24-1	TRBJ2-1	many	ATSDPDSFSYNEQF
TRBV6-6	TRBJ2-2	many	ASTANTGELF
TRBV6-5	TRBJ1-4	.	ASSYSIARRGEKLF
TRBV6-5	TRBJ2-4	.	ASSYSKGRTALAKNIQY
TRBV7-9	TRBJ2-7	few	ASSSGTGSPYEQY
TRBV7-7	TRBJ2-3	few	ASITGRGSTDTQY
TRBV20-1	TRBJ2-7	.	SASGRRTSLAEQY
TRBV12-3/TRBV12-4	TRBJ1-4	few	ASSPGRAGGNEKLF
TRBV6-1	TRBJ2-7	few	ASSETGGLNYEQY
TRBV12-3/TRBV12-4	TRBJ1-2	few	ATARGDSNYGYT
TRBV19	TRBJ1-1	.	ASSKTVMNTEAF
TRBV3-1	TRBJ2-2	.	ASSLLGLAGDGELF
TRBV27	TRBJ2-1	.	ASSLGLAGVREQF
TRBV28	TRBJ2-1	few	ASSPASGRALNEQF
TRBV5-1	TRBJ2-4	.	ASSFRPATSGLAKNIQY
TRBV12-3/TRBV12-4	TRBJ2-2	few	ASRRPNTGELF
TRBV25-1	TRBJ1-2	.	ASSDSTSYGYT
TRBV11-3	TRBJ2-1	.	ASSLELGGINEQF
TRBV6-1	TRBJ2-3	.	ASSPQGGGTDTQY
TRBV12-3/TRBV12-4	TRBJ2-4	few	ASSTGTSKNIQY
TRBV7-6	TRBJ2-2	many	ASSSTASNTGELF
TRBV14	TRBJ2-1	few	ASSSYLSGKRREQF
TRBV20-1	TRBJ1-3	.	SASRGSSGNTIY
TRBV6-5	TRBJ2-3	.	ASSYYSARVSDTQY
TRBV11-1	TRBJ2-2	.	ASSLGTSGTGELF
TRBV3-1	TRBJ2-3	.	ASSQLGASTDTQY
TRBV11-2	TRBJ2-3	.	ASSRGELGTDTQY
TRBV7-2	TRBJ2-1	.	GLGRGLYNEQF
TRBV20-1	TRBJ2-3	.	SATISSGGASDTQY
TRBV7-2	TRBJ2-1	.	ASSLIRDRGNEQF
TRBV10-3	TRBJ1-2	.	AISERQLLYGYT
TRBV20-1	TRBJ1-2	few	SASSGWNYGYT
TRBV27	TRBJ2-7	few	ASSFSRPGNEQY
TRBV12-3/TRBV12-4	TRBJ1-6	many	ASGDSSYNSPLH
TRBV6-1	TRBJ1-5	.	ASKREQGDRPQH
TRBV2	TRBJ2-3	.	ASSEGSLGGQY
TRBV5-1	TRBJ1-1	few	ASSFQGSRRNTEAF
TRBV2	TRBJ2-3	.	ARSRGNTQY
TRBV20-1	TRBJ1-1	few	SARDSANTEAF
TRBV12-3/TRBV12-4	TRBJ1-2	many	ASRPGQGNYGYT
TRBV5-5	TRBJ1-4	.	ASSPLEGSVGKLF
TRBV6-1	TRBJ1-5	few	ASSPGSVEHQPQH
TRBV6-1	TRBJ1-5	.	AASKGAGQPQH